The source of this TCR beta chain is a study of cytotoxic CD8 clonotypes in ibrutinib-treated CLL. Study context: Following a median 12 months of treatment, with a range of 6 to 36, response samples were taken.

Germline loops: CDR1 LNHDA, CDR2 SQIVND (reference sequence). Trimming at V came to 1 base and at J to 2 bases, leaving 5 bases not matched to a gene. The CDR3 is 15 amino acids. The method was immunoSEQ multiplex PCR; TCRdb's version includes in-frame clones alone and lacks a portion of them. The sample yields about 300,000 clones, around 69% seen once. The chain combines TRBV19 with TRBJ2-7, with 7 bases aligning to TRBD1. The sample consisted of PBMCs, taken at disease progression, from a patient treated with ibrutinib. The receptor comes from a human donor with chronic lymphocytic leukemia. The CDR3 DNA follows: TGTGCCAGTAGTATAGCTGGGACAGCCCCCTACGAGCAGTACTTC. This sequence encodes CASSIAGTAPYEQYF. Complete variable domain (other parts from reference TRBV19 and TRBJ2-7): DGGITQSPKYLFRKEGQNVTLSCEQNLNHDAMYWYRQDPGQGLRLIYYSQIVNDFQKGDIAEGYSVSREKKESFPLTVTSAQKNPTAFYLCASSIAGTAPYEQYFGPGTRLTVT.